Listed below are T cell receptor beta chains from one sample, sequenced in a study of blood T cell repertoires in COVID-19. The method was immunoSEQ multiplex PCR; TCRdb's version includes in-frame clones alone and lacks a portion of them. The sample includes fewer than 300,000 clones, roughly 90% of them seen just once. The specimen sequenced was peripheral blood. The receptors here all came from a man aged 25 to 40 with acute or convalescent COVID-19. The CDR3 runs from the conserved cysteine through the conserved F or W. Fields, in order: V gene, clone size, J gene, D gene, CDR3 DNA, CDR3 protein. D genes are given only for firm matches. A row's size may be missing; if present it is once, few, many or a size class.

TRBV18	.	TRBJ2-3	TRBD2	TGTGCCAGCTCACGTACCTCCGGACTAGCGGGACTAACCACAGATACGCAGTATTTT	CASSRTSGLAGLTTDTQYF
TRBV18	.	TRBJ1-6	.	TGTGCCAGCTCACCGAGATTGGATTCACCCCTCCACTTT	CASSPRLDSPLHF
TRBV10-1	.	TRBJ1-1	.	TGCGCCAGCAGTCATTCAGGGCTTTCTGAAGCTTTCTTT	CASSHSGLSEAFF
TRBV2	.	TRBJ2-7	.	TGTGCCAGCAGAAGGGGCGGAAGCTCCTACGAGCAGTACTTC	CASRRGGSSYEQYF
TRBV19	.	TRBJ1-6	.	TGTGCCAGTAGCAGACAGAATTCACCCCTCCACTTT	CASSRQNSPLHF
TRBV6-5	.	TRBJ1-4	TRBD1	TGTGCCAGCAGAGGGGACAGCACCCGGTCTGAAAAACTGTTTTTT	CASRGDSTRSEKLFF
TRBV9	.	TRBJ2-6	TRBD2	TGTGCCAGCAGCGTAGGCAGGGGCAAGCGGGAGTTGTCTGGGGCCAACGTCCTGACTTTC	CASSVGRGKRELSGANVLTF
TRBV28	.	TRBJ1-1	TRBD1	TGTGCCAGCAGTTTCCCGGCGGGTGAAGGGGGCTCTGAAGCTTTCTTT	CASSFPAGEGGSEAFF
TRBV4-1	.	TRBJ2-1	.	TGCGCCAGCAGCCAAGATCGGAGTATAGGGCAGTTCTTC	CASSQDRSIGQFF
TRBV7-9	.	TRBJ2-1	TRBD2	TGTGCCAGCAGCTTAGTAGGATCGTCTAGCGGATACAATGAGCAGTTCTTC	CASSLVGSSSGYNEQFF
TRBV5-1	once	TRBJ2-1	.	TGCGCCAGCAGCTTGGACCTAGGAGGTAGGAGGGTAGAGGGCTACAATGAGCAGTTCTTC	CASSLDLGGRRVEGYNEQFF
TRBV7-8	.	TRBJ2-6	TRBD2	TGTGCCAGCAGCTTAGAGGTTAGCGGGGCCTCTGGGGCCAACGTCCTGACTTTC	CASSLEVSGASGANVLTF
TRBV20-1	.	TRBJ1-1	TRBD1	TGCAGTGCTAGTTGGACAGGGAACACTGAAGCTTTCTTT	CSASWTGNTEAFF
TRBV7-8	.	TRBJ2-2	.	TGTGCCAGCAGCCCGGTACTCGGGGAGCTGTTTTTT	CASSPVLGELFF
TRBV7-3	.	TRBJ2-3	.	TGTGCCAGCAGCATCTCGGGACTCCGCACAGATACGCAGTATTTT	CASSISGLRTDTQYF
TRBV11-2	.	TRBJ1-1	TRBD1	TGTGCCAGCAGCGACCGGGACAGCGTTGCTGAAGCTTTCTTT	CASSDRDSVAEAFF
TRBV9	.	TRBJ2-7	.	TGTGCCAGCAGCCCCCTCTCCTACGAGCAGTACTTC	CASSPLSYEQYF
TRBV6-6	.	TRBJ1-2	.	TGTGCCAGCAGTTCCGGAGGGACCGGAGGCTACACCTTC	CASSSGGTGGYTF
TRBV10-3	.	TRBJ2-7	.	TGTGCCATCAGTGCGGAGACGCAGCAGTACTTC	CAISAETQQYF
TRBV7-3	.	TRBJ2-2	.	TGTGCCAGCAGCTTAAGGAGGAACGGGGAGCTGTTTTTT	CASSLRRNGELFF
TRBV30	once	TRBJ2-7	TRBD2	TGTGCCTGGAGTCCGACTTCCGGGGGGATCTACGAGCAGTACTTC	CAWSPTSGGIYEQYF
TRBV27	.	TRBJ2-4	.	TGTGCCAGCAGTCCCCTGACCCGGAGGCACATTCAGTACTTC	CASSPLTRRHIQYF
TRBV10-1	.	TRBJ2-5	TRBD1	TGCGCCAGCAGCTCCAGGGGGCGGGGGACCCAGTACTTC	CASSSRGRGTQYF
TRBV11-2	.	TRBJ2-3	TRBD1	TGTGCCAGCAGCCCACGGACCGGGACAGATCCCACAGATACGCAGTATTTT	CASSPRTGTDPTDTQYF
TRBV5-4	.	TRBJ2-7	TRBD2	TGTGCCAGCAGCCTGGGGACTAGCGGCTACTACGAGCAGTACTTC	CASSLGTSGYYEQYF
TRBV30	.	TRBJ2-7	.	TGTGCCTGGAGTGTCAACAGGGCCTACGAGCAGTACTTC	CAWSVNRAYEQYF
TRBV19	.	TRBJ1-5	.	TGTGCCAGTAGTATAGGAGTGGTTCAGCCCCAGCATTTT	CASSIGVVQPQHF
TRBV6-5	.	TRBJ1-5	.	TGTGCCAGCATCATCAGGGGCGTCAGCAATCAGCCCCAGCATTTT	CASIIRGVSNQPQHF
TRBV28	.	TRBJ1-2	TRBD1	TGTGCCAGCAGTTTATGGGCAGGGGGGAGCTACACCTTC	CASSLWAGGSYTF
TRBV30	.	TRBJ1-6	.	TGTGCCTGGAGTTTCTTAAGGGGGAATTCACCCCTCCACTTT	CAWSFLRGNSPLHF
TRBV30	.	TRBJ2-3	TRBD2	TGTGCCTGGAGTTCCCCACTAGCGGGAGGCACAGATACGCAGTATTTT	CAWSSPLAGGTDTQYF
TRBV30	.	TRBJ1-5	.	TGTGCCTGGAGTGTTGGGAGAGATCAGCCCCAGCATTTT	CAWSVGRDQPQHF
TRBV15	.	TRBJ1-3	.	TGTGCCACCAGCAGAGATTTCGGGGGGAACTCTGGAAACACCATATATTTT	CATSRDFGGNSGNTIYF
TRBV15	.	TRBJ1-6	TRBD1	TGTGCCACCAGCAGGTACAGGGGAAGGTCACCCCTCCACTTT	CATSRYRGRSPLHF
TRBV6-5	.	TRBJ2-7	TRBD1	TGTGCCAGCAGTTACTCCAGGGGGAGCTCCTACGAGCAGTACTTC	CASSYSRGSSYEQYF
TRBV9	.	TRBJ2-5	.	TGTGCCAGCAGTCACTACGGGGGAACGGTGGAGACCCAGTACTTC	CASSHYGGTVETQYF
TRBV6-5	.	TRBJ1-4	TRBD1	TGTGCCAGCAGTCGCAGTAGGGGGCCCGGGGAAAAACTGTTTTTT	CASSRSRGPGEKLFF
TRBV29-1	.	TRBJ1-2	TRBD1	TGCAGCGTTGGGACAGGGACCAACTATGGCTACACCTTC	CSVGTGTNYGYTF
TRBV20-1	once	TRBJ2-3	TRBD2	TGCAGTGCTAGTCTCCCAGCGGGGGCCACAGATACGCAGTATTTT	CSASLPAGATDTQYF
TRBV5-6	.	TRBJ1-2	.	TGTGCCAGCAGCTTGTTGTTCGACGGAGGGCTCGACTATGGCTACACCTTC	CASSLLFDGGLDYGYTF
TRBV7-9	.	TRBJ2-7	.	TGTGCCAGCAGCCGACATACCTACGAGCAGTACTTC	CASSRHTYEQYF
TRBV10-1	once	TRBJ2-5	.	TGCGCCAGCATCCCCCCTTTCCAAGAGACCCAGTACTTC	CASIPPFQETQYF
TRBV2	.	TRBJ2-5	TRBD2	TGTGCCAGCAGCCTCGGACTAGCGGGGGGGAACCGAGAGACCCAGTACTTC	CASSLGLAGGNRETQYF
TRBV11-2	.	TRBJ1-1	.	TGTGCCAGCAGCTTAGTGACAGCCTTCACTGAAGCTTTCTTT	CASSLVTAFTEAFF
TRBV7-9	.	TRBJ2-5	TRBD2	TGTGCCAGCAGCGCCGGGACTAGCATCCAAGAGACCCAGTACTTC	CASSAGTSIQETQYF
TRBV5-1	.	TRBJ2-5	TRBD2	TGCGCCAGCAGCTTTAGTAGCGGGAGTTTAGAGACCCAGTACTTC	CASSFSSGSLETQYF
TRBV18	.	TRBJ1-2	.	TGTGCCAGCTCAGTCGTAGGTGGGCAAAACTATGGCTACACCTTC	CASSVVGGQNYGYTF
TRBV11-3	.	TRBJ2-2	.	TGTGCCAGCAGCTCGGGACATAACACCGGGGAGCTGTTTTTT	CASSSGHNTGELFF
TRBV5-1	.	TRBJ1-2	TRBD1	TGCGCCAGCAGCTTGTCCGGACAGGGGGGTGGCTACACCTTC	CASSLSGQGGGYTF
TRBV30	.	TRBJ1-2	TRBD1	TGTGCCAGTAATTCCGGGACAGGGATAATTTGGGGCTATGGCTACACCTTC	CASNSGTGIIWGYGYTF
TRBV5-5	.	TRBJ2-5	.	TGTGCCAGCAGCTTGCAGGCCGGAGAGACCCAGTACTTC	CASSLQAGETQYF
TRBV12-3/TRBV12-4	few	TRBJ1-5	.	TGTGCCAGAATAAGAGGGAATCAGCCCCAGCATTTT	CARIRGNQPQHF
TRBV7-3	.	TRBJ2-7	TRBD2	TGTGCCAGCAGCCGCGGGACTACTAACGAGCAGTACTTC	CASSRGTTNEQYF
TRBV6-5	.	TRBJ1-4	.	TGTGCCAGCACTAACAGGTATAAGAATGAAAAACTGTTTTTT	CASTNRYKNEKLFF
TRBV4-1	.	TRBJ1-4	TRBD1	TGCGCCAGCAGCCAAGAAGGGGCAGGGGGCTTTGAAAAACTGTTTTTT	CASSQEGAGGFEKLFF